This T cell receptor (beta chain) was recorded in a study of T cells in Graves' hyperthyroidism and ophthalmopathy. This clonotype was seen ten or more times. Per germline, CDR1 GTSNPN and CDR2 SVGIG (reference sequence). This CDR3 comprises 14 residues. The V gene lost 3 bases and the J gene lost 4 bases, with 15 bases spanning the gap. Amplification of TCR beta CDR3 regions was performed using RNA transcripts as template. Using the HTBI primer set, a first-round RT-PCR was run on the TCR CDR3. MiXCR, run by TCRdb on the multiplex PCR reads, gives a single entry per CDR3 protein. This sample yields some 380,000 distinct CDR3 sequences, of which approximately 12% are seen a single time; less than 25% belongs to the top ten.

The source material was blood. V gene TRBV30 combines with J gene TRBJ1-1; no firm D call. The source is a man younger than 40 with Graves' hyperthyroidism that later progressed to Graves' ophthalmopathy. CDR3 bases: TGTGCCTGGAGAGCTGCCCCCTACCCCACTGAAGCTTTCTTT. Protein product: CAWRAAPYPTEAFF.